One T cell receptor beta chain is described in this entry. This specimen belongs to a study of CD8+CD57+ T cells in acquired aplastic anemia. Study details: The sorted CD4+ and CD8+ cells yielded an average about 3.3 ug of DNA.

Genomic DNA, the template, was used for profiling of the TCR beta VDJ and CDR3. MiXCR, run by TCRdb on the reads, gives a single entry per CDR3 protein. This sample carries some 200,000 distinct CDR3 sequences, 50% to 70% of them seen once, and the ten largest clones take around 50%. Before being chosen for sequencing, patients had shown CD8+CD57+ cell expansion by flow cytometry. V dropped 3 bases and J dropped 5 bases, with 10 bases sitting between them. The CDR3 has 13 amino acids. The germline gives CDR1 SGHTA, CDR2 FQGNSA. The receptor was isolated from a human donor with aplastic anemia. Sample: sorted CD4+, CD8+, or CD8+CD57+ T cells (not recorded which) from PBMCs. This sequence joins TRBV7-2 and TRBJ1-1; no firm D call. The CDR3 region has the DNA TGTGCCAGCAGCTTGTCAGTGGGTACTGAAGCTTTCTTT. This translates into CASSLSVGTEAFF.